This T cell receptor beta chain comes out of a study of technical replicates of blood from several donors (dated by TCRdb to the late 2010s). The CDR3 contains 16 residues, cysteine and phenylalanine counted. Only CDR3 DNA is held: 48 bases, read in frame from base 1. V loses 4 bases at its end and J loses 5 bases; junction bases beyond the gene matches: 12. Per the germline V gene (reference sequence), SGHKS is the CDR1 and YYEKEE is the CDR2. Library preparation used the immunoSEQ multiplex PCR assay. In TCRdb, the immuneACCESS table is reduced to in-frame sequences with V and J assigned. These tables do not hold every clone; where another copy was compared, an unresolved V gene accounts for under half, and the others remain unexplained. This sample has 65,000 to 95,000 clones in its table, and 90% to 95% of those were observed once. Clones ranked in the top ten supply approximately 0.42% of the sample.

Note on this clone: No antigen is known for it. The sample holds no much larger clone one base away, and base qualities are not on file.

Sequencing used T cells isolated from PBMCs. The rearranged chain carries TRBV5-5 and TRBJ2-1; 7 central nucleotides agree with TRBD1. The TCR was taken from a human donor in good health. The DNA reads as follows: TGTGCCAGCAGCGCCCAGACAGGGTTTCCTAACAATGAGCAGTTCTTC. It translates to CASSAQTGFPNNEQFF.